These 10 T cell receptor beta chains share one sample of origin, sequenced in a study of shared clonotypes between healthy human individuals. Here immunoSEQ multiplex PCR was the method, and the copy in TCRdb shows in-frame clones only, minus some. The sample includes about 2.4 million clones, approximately 94% of them seen just once. Input material: naive CD4+ T cells sorted from blood. Subset in this sample: CD45RA+ positively selected. The receptors stem from a man between 18 and 35 years old in good health.

CDR3 region: CASSEGGQLNTEAFF. Written as DNA, the CDR3 is TGTGCCAGCAGTGAGGGAGGGCAGCTGAACACTGAAGCTTTCTTT. The chain links TRBV25-1 to TRBJ1-1; D gene uncertain. CDR1 and CDR2 (germline): MGHDK, SYGVNS. Trimming shortened V by 3 bases and J by 0 bases, and 11 bases separated the two germline ends. This CDR3 spans 15 amino acids.

This sequence joins TRBV4-3 and TRBJ2-3; unclear D gene. The CDR3 loop spans 14 amino acids. Trimming pared 1 base from V and 2 bases from J, leaving 7 bases between. From germline, CDR1 is LGHNA and CDR2 YSLEER. CDR3: CASSQVENTDTQYF. DNA for the CDR3: TGCGCCAGCAGCCAAGTGGAAAACACAGATACGCAGTATTTT.

The chain uses TRBV15 and TRBJ1-6; D is possibly TRBD1 (5 bases). CDR3 length equals 19 residues. Germline CDR1 reads LNHNV; CDR2 reads YYDKDF (reference sequence). The ends were cut back, 0 bases at V and 9 bases at J, with 24 bases in the middle. The CDR3 spells CATSRDRSGTHYSGSPLHF. As DNA, the CDR3 is TGTGCCACCAGCAGAGATAGATCAGGGACCCACTATTCAGGTTCACCCCTCCACTTT.

This clone has a single count. J is TRBJ1-2 and V is TRBV28; D gene uncertain. The germline gives CDR1 MDHEN, CDR2 SYDVKM. The CDR3 extends over 16 amino acids. The V end lost 3 bases, the J end lost 0 bases, and 14 bases lay between the germline ends. The CDR3 sequence: CASSFPQQSANYGYTF. In nucleotides, the CDR3 is TGTGCCAGCAGTTTTCCCCAACAATCGGCTAACTATGGCTACACCTTC.

The chain employs TRBV10-1 and TRBJ2-3; 10 nucleotides match TRBD2. This CDR3 contains 16 residues. In germline, CDR1 is WNHNN, CDR2 SYGVQD (reference sequence). Losses at the gene ends were 2 bases for V and 5 bases for J; bases not matched to a gene: 7. DNA of the CDR3: TGCGCCAGCAGTGAGCCGAGCGGGGGGGATAAAGATACGCAGTATTTT. Residues: CASSEPSGGDKDTQYF.

The chain has TRBV10-3 and TRBJ2-3; 8 bases agree with TRBD1. Germline CDR1 reads ENHRY; CDR2 reads SYGVKD. V lost 10 bases to trimming and J lost 3 bases; unmatched junction nucleotides: 9. This CDR3 region has 14 residues. The CDR3 region is CASQTGVETDTQYF. Written as DNA, the CDR3 is TGTGCCAGCCAGACAGGGGTAGAGACAGATACGCAGTATTTT.

J is TRBJ1-5 and V is TRBV6-1; 9 bases are shared with TRBD1. The CDR3 totals 15 residues. Unmatched junction bases numbered 7, after V lost 4 bases and J lost 6 bases. From germline, CDR1 is MNHNS and CDR2 SASEGT. The CDR3 spells CASSVGGTGTQPQHF. For the CDR3, the DNA is TGTGCCAGCAGTGTGGGGGGGACAGGGACTCAGCCCCAGCATTTT.

The V gene is TRBV5-8, the J gene TRBJ1-2; 12 bases are a match to TRBD1. The CDR3 has 17 amino acids. V lost 4 bases and J lost 4; bases outside the gene matches: 11. CDR1 and CDR2 (germline): SGHTS, YDEGEE. CDR3 nucleotides: TGTGCCAGCAGCCCATCATTCCCGGGACAGGGGGCCTATGGCTACACCTTC. Amino acids: CASSPSFPGQGAYGYTF.

The V and J genes are TRBV20-1 and TRBJ1-1, with D hard to call. The germline V and J ends were trimmed by 1 base and 11 bases, with 2 bases remaining between them. CDR1 is DFQATT, CDR2 SNEGSKA, per germline (reference sequence). The CDR3 totals 8 residues. The CDR3 sequence is CSARGAFF. The CDR3 bases are TGCAGTGCTAGAGGGGCTTTCTTT.

The chain is built from TRBV6-5 and TRBJ2-7; 7 bases agree with TRBD1. The CDR3 is 15 residues long. Germline lookup yields CDR1 MNHEY and CDR2 SVGAGI. The V and J ends lost 8 bases and 2 bases, in that order; junction bases with no gene match: 12. The CDR3 loop is CASRVKQGPTYEQYF. The CDR3 nucleotides read TGTGCCAGCCGGGTAAAACAGGGGCCTACCTACGAGCAGTACTTC.